These 9 T cell receptor beta chains came from one sample sequenced in a study of cytomegalovirus exposure and HLA in healthy donors. The primer mix had 60 Vbeta and 13 Jbeta primers. Measured with immunoSEQ multiplex PCR; TCRdb has only the in-frame clones, and not every one. The data contain around 160,000 clones, 60% to 85% of them singletons. The sequenced sample consisted of PBMCs. The receptors here all came from a man between 35 and 55 years old in good health and CMV-seropositive.

With respect to this clone: A read error may produce the germline difference seen at one junction end. The chain employs TRBV7-9 and TRBJ2-1, with D possibly TRBD1 on 5 matching bases. The germline V gene has CDR1 SEHNR and CDR2 FQNEAQ (reference sequence). CDR3 size: 13 residues. CDR3 protein: CSSSLSGPNEQFF. The CDR3 DNA reads TGTTCCAGCAGCTTATCAGGGCCCAATGAGCAGTTCTTC.

The J gene is TRBJ2-2, the V gene TRBV11-3; no reliable D call. CDR3 length equals 12 residues. Germline CDR1 SGHNT, CDR2 YENEEA. The V end was cut by 2 bases, the J end by 6 bases, with 4 bases between. The CDR3 DNA sequence: TGTGCCAGCAGCTTAACGGCCGGGGAGCTGTTTTTT. This encodes CASSLTAGELFF.

Here the CDR3 DNA reads TGTGCCAGCAGTTTATCGACTAGCGGGAGACTTGGAACCTACGAGCAGTACTTC. It specifies CASSLSTSGRLGTYEQYF. The chain has TRBV28 and TRBJ2-7, with 12 bases identical to TRBD2. The CDR3 runs to 18 residues. Germline values: CDR1 MDHEN, CDR2 SYDVKM. J gave up 2 bases and V 1 base, and 9 bases lay outside the gene matches.

Turning to this clone: This specimen includes other DNA sequences encoding the same CDR3. The chain combines TRBV30 with TRBJ1-2, with D uncertain. The CDR3 contains 12 residues. CDR1 is GTSNPN and CDR2 is SVGIG in the germline V gene (reference sequence). V lost 2 bases to trimming and J lost 2 bases, with 6 bases between them. The CDR3 region has the DNA TGTGCCTGGAGTTCGGGGAACTATGGCTACACCTTC. Protein: CAWSSGNYGYTF.

The chain is built from TRBV9 and TRBJ2-7; 8 nucleotides agree with TRBD1. Germline lookup yields CDR1 SGDLS and CDR2 YYNGEE. The ends lost 0 bases at V and 9 bases at J; junction bases unmatched: 14. The CDR3 is 16 amino acids. The chain's CDR3 is CASSVEPGQGLSGQYF. The CDR3 bases are TGTGCCAGCAGCGTAGAACCCGGACAGGGTCTTTCAGGGCAGTACTTC.

The chain carries TRBV25-1 and TRBJ2-1; 8 positions match TRBD2. The CDR3 length is 17 residues. Germline V gives CDR1 MGHDK, CDR2 SYGVNS. V lost 4 bases and J lost 0; bases outside the gene matches: 8. The CDR3 DNA reads as TGTGCCAGCAGTGTAGCGGGGCCACCGAGCTCCTACAATGAGCAGTTCTTC. Amino acid sequence: CASSVAGPPSSYNEQFF.

The rearrangement uses TRBV19 and TRBJ2-7; TRBD1 is a possible D gene (5 bases). The V gene's germline CDR1 is LNHDA and CDR2 SQIVND (reference sequence). V gave up 4 bases and J gave up 3 bases, with 7 bases separating them. The CDR3 loop spans 12 amino acids. The CDR3 DNA reads as TGTGCCAGTAGTAACAGGCTCTACGAGCAGTACTTC. As protein: CASSNRLYEQYF.

This clone was detected a few times. The gene calls are TRBV11-2 and TRBJ2-1, with no clear D. The CDR3 totals 13 residues. V dropped 7 bases and J dropped 4 bases, with 11 bases sitting between them. The germline V gene has CDR1 SGHAT and CDR2 FQNNGV. The CDR3, as DNA: TGTGCCAGCACCCTGGCTTTGTACAATGAGCAGTTCTTC. Encoded protein: CASTLALYNEQFF.

The chain combines TRBV2 with TRBJ2-7; 11 nucleotides align to TRBD2. Per germline, CDR1 SNHLY and CDR2 FYNNEI. CDR3 length: 15 residues. Trimming took 6 bases from V and 4 from J; bases not matched to a gene: 8. CDR3 bases: TGTGCCAGCAGGGCCGGGACTAGCGGCCTATACGAGCAGTACTTC. Its protein is CASRAGTSGLYEQYF.